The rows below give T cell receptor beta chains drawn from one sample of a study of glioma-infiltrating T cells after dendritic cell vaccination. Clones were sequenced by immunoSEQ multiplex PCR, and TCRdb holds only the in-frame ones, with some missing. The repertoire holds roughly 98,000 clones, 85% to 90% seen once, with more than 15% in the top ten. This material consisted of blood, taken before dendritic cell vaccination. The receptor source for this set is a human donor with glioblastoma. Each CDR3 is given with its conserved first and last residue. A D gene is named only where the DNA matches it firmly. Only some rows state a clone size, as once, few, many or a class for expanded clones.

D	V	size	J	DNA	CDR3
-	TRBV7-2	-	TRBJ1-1	TGTGCCAGCAGCAGAGACAGGAACACTGAAGCTTTCTTT	CASSRDRNTEAFF
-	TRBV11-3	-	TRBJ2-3	TGTGCCAGCAGTTCTACTCCGGATACGCAGTATTTT	CASSSTPDTQYF
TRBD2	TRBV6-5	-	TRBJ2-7	TGTGCCAGCAGGGTTTCGACTAGCGGGAGATACGAGCAGTACTTC	CASRVSTSGRYEQYF
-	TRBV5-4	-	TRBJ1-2	TGTGCCAGCAGCTTGCGTACGGGGAACTATGGCTACACCTTC	CASSLRTGNYGYTF
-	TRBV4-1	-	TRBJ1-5	TGCGCCAGCAGCCAAGGACAGGCCAATCAGCCCCAGCATTTT	CASSQGQANQPQHF
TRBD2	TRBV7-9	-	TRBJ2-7	TGTGCCAGCAGCACCGAGGGCGGGAGAGTCTACGAGCAGTACTTC	CASSTEGGRVYEQYF
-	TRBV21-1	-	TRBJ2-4	TGTGCCAGCAGCAAAGGTGACAGACGTGGCCAAAACATTCAGTACTTC	CASSKGDRRGQNIQYF
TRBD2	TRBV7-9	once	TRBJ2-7	TGTGCCAGCAGCCCCTTGGGACTAGCGGGAGGTAAACCCTACGAGCAGTACTTC	CASSPLGLAGGKPYEQYF
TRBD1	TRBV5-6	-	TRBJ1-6	TGTGCCAGCAGCCAGGCAGGGGGTTCGCTTCTATCACCCCTCCACTTT	CASSQAGGSLLSPLHF
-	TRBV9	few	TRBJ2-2	TGTGCCAGCAGCGGGACGGGAAGTAACACCGGGGAGCTGTTTTTT	CASSGTGSNTGELFF
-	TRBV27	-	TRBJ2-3	TGTGCCAGCAGAGGTACAGGGTTTTTGGCAGATACGCAGTATTTT	CASRGTGFLADTQYF
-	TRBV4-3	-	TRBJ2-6	TGCGCCAGCAGCCAAAATCCACAGGGCTCTGGGGCCAACGTCCTGACTTTC	CASSQNPQGSGANVLTF
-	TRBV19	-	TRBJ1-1	TGTGCCAGTAGTACACTCCGACGGGGGGCAGTCTCTCCAGAAGCTTTCTTT	CASSTLRRGAVSPEAFF
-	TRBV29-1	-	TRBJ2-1	TGCAGCGTTGTAGCTTTTCTTGGGAATGAGCAGTTCTTC	CSVVAFLGNEQFF
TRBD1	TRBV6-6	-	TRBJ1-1	TGTGCCAGCAGTACCAGACAGGGGAAGTTAGCTTTCTTT	CASSTRQGKLAFF
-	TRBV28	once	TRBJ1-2	TGTGCCAGCAGATCTTATGGCTACACCTTC	CASRSYGYTF
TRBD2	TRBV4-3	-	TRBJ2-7	TGCGCCAGCAGCTACACGACTAGCGGGGGGGATGAGCAGTACTTC	CASSYTTSGGDEQYF
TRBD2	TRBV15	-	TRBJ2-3	TGTGCCACCAGCAGAAAGGGACTAGCGGGAGGGCCCGGAGATACGCAGTATTTT	CATSRKGLAGGPGDTQYF
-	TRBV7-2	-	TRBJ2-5	TGTGCCAGCAGCTTAGTGGGGGCAGGCCTACAAGAGACCCAGTACTTC	CASSLVGAGLQETQYF
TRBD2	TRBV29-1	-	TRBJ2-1	TGCAGCGTTGGGACTAGCACCTACAATGAGCAGTTCTTC	CSVGTSTYNEQFF
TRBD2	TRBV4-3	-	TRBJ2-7	TGCGCCAGCAGCCGTCTAGCGGGGGGTCCTTACGAGCAGTACTTC	CASSRLAGGPYEQYF
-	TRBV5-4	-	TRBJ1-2	TGTGCCAGCAGCTTGCGGGAGGCGAACTATGGCTACACCTTC	CASSLREANYGYTF
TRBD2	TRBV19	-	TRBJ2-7	TGTGCCAGTAGTATAGGACTAGCGGTGTACGAGCAGTACTTC	CASSIGLAVYEQYF
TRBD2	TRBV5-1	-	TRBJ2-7	TGCGCCAGCAGCACCCCTCTAGCGGAGACCTACGAGCAGTACTTC	CASSTPLAETYEQYF
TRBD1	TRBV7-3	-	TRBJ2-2	TGTGCCAGCAGCTTGGACAGGGCGAACACCGGGGAGCTGTTTTTT	CASSLDRANTGELFF
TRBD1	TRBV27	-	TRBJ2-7	TGTGCCAGCAGTTTACTAGGGGGCAGCTCCTACGAGCAGTACTTC	CASSLLGGSSYEQYF
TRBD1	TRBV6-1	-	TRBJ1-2	TGTGCCAGCAGTCAAGGCCCTTACAGGGGGCTTTATGGCTACACCTTC	CASSQGPYRGLYGYTF
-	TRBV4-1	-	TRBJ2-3	TGCGCCAGCAGCCAAGGGTACGGGATAACGGATACGCAGTATTTT	CASSQGYGITDTQYF
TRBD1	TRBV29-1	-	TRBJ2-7	TGCAGCGTTGAAGCTGGGGGACAGGGCAACTACGAGCAGTACTTC	CSVEAGGQGNYEQYF
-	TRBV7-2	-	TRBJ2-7	TGTGCCAGCAGCTTATTCCGGGACACTTACTACGAGCAGTACTTC	CASSLFRDTYYEQYF
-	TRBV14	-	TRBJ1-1	TGTGCCAGCAGCCATATATCGGGGGGCTTCACTGAAGCTTTCTTT	CASSHISGGFTEAFF
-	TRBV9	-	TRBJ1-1	TGTGCCAGCAGCTCCCGTCAGGAGAACACTGAAGCTTTCTTT	CASSSRQENTEAFF
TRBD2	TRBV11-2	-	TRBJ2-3	TGTGCCAGCAGCTTAGTCTGGACTAGTCTAGCCACAGATACGCAGTATTTT	CASSLVWTSLATDTQYF
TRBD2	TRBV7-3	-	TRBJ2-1	TGTGCCAGCAGCTCCGGGACTAGCGGGCCCGACAATGAGCAGTTCTTC	CASSSGTSGPDNEQFF
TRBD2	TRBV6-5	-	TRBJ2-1	TGTGCCAGCAGTATAGCGGGAGATCCCTACAATGAGCAGTTCTTC	CASSIAGDPYNEQFF
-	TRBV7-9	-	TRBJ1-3	TGTGCCAGCAGCTTAGCGACTGTTGGAAACACCATATATTTT	CASSLATVGNTIYF
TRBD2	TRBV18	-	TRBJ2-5	TGTGCCAGCTCACCTTCTAGCGGGATGATGTCGGAGACCCAGTACTTC	CASSPSSGMMSETQYF
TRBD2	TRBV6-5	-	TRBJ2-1	TGTGCCAGCAGTTACTCCCCAGATATTACTAGCGGAGCGCAGTTCTTC	CASSYSPDITSGAQFF
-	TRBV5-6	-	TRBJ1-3	TGTGCCAGCAGCTTGAGCGGGGGGATTGCTGGAAACACCATATATTTT	CASSLSGGIAGNTIYF
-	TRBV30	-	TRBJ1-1	TGTGCCTGGAGTCTAAGTTCCTTAATGGGACAGAACACTGAAGCTTTCTTT	CAWSLSSLMGQNTEAFF
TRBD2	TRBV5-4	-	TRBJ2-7	TGTGCCAGCCATATAAGCGGGGGGGCAGCCTACGAGCAGTACTTC	CASHISGGAAYEQYF
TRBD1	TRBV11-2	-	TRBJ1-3	TGTGCCAGCAGCAAACAGGGGGGCTACTCTGGAAACACCATATATTTT	CASSKQGGYSGNTIYF
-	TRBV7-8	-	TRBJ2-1	TGTGCCAGCAGCTCTCTAGTCAGGGGATTCAGTGAGCAGTTCTTC	CASSSLVRGFSEQFF
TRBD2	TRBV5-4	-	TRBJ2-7	TGTGCCAGCAGCCCCCGAACCGGGACTACCTCTGAGCAGTACTTC	CASSPRTGTTSEQYF
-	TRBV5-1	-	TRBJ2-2	TGCGCCAGCAGCTTGGCCCTCGACACCGGGGAGCTGTTTTTT	CASSLALDTGELFF
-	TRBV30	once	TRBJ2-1	TGTGCCTGGAGGCAGGGGTTGAGCTCCTACAATGAGCAGTTCTTC	CAWRQGLSSYNEQFF
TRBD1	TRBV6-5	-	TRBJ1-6	TGTGCCAGCAGGGGGGGACAGACCCATAATTCACCCCTCCACTTT	CASRGGQTHNSPLHF